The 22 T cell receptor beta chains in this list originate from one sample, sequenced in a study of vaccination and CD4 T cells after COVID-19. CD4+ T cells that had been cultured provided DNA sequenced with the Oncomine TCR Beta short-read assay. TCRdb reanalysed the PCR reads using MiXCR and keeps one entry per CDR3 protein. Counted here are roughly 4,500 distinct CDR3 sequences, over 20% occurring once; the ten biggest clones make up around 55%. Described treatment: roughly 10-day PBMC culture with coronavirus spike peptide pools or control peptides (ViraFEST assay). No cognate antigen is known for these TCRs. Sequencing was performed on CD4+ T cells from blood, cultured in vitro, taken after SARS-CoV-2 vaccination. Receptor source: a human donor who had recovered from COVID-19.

DNA of the CDR3: TGTGCCAGCTCACCACAGACGGACGGCCCCTATGGCTACACCTTC. It translates to CASSPQTDGPYGYTF. The chain carries TRBV18 and TRBJ1-2; D unresolved. This CDR3 is 15 amino acids long. Between the trimmed V and J ends, which lost 1 base and 4 bases, there was a span of 13 bases. The germline V gene has CDR1 KGHSH and CDR2 LQKENI. The whole variable domain, remainder taken from reference TRBV18 and TRBJ1-2, is NAGVMQNPRHLVRRRGQEARLRCSPMKGHSHVYWYRQLPEEGLKFMVYLQKENIIDESGMPKERFSAEFPKEGPSILRIQQVVRGDSAAYFCASSPQTDGPYGYTFGSGTRLTVV.

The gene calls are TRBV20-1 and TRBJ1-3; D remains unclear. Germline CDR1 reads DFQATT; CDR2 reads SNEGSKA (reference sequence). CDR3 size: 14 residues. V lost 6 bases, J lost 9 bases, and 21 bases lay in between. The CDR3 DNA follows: TGCAGTGCCAGGAACCCCTCTGGACGATCCACCATATATTTT. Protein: CSARNPSGRSTIYF.

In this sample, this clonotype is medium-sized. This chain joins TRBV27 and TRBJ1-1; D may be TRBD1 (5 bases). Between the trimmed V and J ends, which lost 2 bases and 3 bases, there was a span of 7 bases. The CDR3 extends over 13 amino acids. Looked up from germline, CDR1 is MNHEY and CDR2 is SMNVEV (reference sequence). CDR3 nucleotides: TGTGCCAGCAGTTTACAGGGAGACACTGAAGCTTTCTTT. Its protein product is CASSLQGDTEAFF.

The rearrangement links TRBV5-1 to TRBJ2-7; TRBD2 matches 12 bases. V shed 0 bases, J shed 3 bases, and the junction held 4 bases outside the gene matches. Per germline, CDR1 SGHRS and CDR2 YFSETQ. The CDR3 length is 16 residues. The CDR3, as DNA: TGCGCCAGCAGCTTGGGACTAGCGGGGGCCCACTACGAGCAGTACTTC. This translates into CASSLGLAGAHYEQYF.

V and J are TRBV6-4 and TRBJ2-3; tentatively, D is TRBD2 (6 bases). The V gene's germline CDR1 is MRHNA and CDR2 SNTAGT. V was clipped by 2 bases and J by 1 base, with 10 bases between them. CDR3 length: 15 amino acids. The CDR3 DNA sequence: TGTGCCAGCAGTGACCGATCGGGGGGCACAGATACGCAGTATTTT. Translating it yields CASSDRSGGTDTQYF.

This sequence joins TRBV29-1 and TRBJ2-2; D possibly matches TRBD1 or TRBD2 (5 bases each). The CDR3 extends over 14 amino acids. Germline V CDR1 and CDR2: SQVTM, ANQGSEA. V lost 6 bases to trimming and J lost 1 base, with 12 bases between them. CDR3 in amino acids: CSVDRDQNTGELFF. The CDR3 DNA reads TGCAGCGTCGACCGGGACCAGAACACCGGGGAGCTGTTTTTT.

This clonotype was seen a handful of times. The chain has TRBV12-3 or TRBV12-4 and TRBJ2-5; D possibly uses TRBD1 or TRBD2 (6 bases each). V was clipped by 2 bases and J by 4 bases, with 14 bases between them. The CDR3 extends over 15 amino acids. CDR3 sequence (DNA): TGTGCCAGCAGTTTATATGGGGGGCGGCGAGAGACCCAGTACTTC. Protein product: CASSLYGGRRETQYF.

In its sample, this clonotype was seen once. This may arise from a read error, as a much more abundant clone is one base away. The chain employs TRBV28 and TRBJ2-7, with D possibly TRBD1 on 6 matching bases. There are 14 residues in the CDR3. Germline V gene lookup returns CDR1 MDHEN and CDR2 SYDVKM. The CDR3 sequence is CAGSYRDKSYEQYF. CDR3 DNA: TGTGCCGGCAGTTACCGGGACAAGTCCTACGAGCAGTACTTC.

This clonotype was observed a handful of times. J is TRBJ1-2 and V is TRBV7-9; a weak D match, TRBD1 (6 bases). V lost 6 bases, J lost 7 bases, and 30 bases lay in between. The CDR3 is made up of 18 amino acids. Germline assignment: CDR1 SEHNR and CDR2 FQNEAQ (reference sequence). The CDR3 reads CASSWKRDIVQKLRGYTF. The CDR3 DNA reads TGTGCCAGCAGTTGGAAGCGGGACATTGTCCAGAAATTACGTGGCTACACCTTC.

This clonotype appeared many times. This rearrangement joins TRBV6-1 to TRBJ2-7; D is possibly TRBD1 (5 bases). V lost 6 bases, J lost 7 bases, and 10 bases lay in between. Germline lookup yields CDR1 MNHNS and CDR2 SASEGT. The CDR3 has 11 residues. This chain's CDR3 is CASSDRREQYF. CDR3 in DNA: TGTGCCAGCAGCGACAGAAGAGAGCAGTACTTC.

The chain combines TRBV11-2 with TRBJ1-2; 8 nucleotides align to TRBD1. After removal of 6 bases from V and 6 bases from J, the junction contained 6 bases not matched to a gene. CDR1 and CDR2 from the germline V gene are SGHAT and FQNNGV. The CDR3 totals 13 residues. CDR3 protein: CASRGTGSNGYTF. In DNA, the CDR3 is TGTGCCAGCAGGGGGACAGGATCTAATGGCTACACCTTC. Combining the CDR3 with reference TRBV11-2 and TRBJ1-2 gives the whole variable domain EAGVAQSPRYKIIEKRQSVAFWCNPISGHATLYWYQQILGQGPKLLIQFQNNGVVDDSQLPKDRFSAERLKGVDSTLKIQPAKLEDSAVYLCASRGTGSNGYTFGSGTRLTVV.

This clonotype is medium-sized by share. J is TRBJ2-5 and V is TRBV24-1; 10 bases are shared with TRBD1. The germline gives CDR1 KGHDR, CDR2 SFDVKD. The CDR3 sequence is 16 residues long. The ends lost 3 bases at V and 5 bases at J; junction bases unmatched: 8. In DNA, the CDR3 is TGTGCCACCAGTGATGCTGGGACAGGGGCAAAGGAGACCCAGTACTTC. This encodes CATSDAGTGAKETQYF.

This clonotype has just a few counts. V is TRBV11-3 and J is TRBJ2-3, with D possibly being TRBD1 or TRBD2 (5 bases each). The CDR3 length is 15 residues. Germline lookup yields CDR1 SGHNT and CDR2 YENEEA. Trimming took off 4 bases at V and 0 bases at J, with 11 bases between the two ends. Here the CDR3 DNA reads TGTGCCAGCAGCTATGGGGGTACGAGCACAGATACGCAGTATTTT. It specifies CASSYGGTSTDTQYF.

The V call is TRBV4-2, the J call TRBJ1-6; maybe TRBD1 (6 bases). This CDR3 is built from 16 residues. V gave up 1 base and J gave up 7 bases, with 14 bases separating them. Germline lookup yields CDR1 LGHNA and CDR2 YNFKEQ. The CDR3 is CASSQVGRTANSPLHF. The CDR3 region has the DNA TGTGCCAGCAGCCAAGTAGGGAGGACAGCAAATTCACCCCTCCACTTT.

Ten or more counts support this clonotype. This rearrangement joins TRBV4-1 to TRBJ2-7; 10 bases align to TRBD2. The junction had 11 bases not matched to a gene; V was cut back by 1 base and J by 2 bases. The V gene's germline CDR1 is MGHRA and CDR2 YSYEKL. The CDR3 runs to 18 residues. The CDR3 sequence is CASSQGAASGGPTYEQYF. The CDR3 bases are TGCGCCAGCAGCCAAGGGGCCGCTAGCGGGGGCCCCACCTACGAGCAGTACTTC.

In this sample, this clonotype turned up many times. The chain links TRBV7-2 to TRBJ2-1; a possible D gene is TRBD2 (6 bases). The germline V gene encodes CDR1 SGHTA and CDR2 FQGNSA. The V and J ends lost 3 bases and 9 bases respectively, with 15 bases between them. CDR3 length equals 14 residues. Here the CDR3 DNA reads TGTGCCAGCAGCTTTCTGGAGGGTGCGGGTGAGCAGTTCTTC. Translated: CASSFLEGAGEQFF.

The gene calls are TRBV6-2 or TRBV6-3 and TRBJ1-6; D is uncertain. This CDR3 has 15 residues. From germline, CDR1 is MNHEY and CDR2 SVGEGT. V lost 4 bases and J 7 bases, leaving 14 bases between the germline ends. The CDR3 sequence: CASSSFRGSNSPLHF. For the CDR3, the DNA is TGTGCCAGCAGTTCATTCCGGGGTTCAAATTCACCCCTCCACTTT.

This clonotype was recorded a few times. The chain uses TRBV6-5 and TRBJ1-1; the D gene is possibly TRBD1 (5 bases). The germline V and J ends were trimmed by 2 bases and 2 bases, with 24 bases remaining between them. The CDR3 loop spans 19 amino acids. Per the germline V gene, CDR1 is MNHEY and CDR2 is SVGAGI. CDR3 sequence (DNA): TGTGCCAGCAGTTACGATGTGGCTTCCAGGGCCCTGTCAAACACTGAAGCTTTCTTT. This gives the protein CASSYDVASRALSNTEAFF.

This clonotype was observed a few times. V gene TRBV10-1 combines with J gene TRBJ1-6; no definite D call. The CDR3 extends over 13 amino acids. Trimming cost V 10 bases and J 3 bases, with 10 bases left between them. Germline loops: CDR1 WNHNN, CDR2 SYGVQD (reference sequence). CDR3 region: CATATDYNSPLHF. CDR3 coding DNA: TGCGCCACCGCGACGGACTATAATTCACCCCTCCACTTT.

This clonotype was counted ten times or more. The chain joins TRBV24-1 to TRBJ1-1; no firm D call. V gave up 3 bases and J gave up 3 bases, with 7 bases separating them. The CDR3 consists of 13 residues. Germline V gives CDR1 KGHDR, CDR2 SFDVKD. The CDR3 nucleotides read TGTGCCACCAGTGATAGCACGTACACTGAAGCTTTCTTT. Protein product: CATSDSTYTEAFF.

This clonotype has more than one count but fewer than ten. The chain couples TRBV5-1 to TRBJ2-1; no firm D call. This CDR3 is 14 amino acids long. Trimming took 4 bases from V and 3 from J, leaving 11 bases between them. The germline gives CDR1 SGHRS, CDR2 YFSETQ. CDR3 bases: TGCGCCAGCAGCGGGCAGATCCACTACAATGAGCAGTTCTTC. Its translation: CASSGQIHYNEQFF. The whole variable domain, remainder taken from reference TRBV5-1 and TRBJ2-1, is KAGVTQTPRYLIKTRGQQVTLSCSPISGHRSVSWYQQTPGQGLQFLFEYFSETQRNKGNFPGRFSGRQFSNSRSEMNVSTLELGDSALYLCASSGQIHYNEQFFGPGTRLTVL.

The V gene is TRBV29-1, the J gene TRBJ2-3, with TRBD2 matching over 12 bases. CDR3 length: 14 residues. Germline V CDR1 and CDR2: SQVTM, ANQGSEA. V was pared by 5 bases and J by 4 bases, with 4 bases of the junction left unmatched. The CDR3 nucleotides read TGCAGCGTTCTAGCGGGGGGGCCTGCAGATACGCAGTATTTT. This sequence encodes CSVLAGGPADTQYF.